The 3 T cell receptor beta chains given below trace back to one sample, sequenced in a study of blood T cells in healthy people across ages. Primers used in a second PCR of about 7 to 11 cycles were a sample-barcoded 5' primer and a J-beta primer mix. In TCRdb, the 5' RACE reads were re-called with MiXCR into one record per CDR3 protein. The repertoire holds approximately 810,000 distinct CDR3 sequences, with 29% as singletons. Specimen: blood. Receptors were obtained from an elderly woman in good health.

This clonotype occurred many times. The chain employs TRBV18 and TRBJ2-5; TRBD2 matches 8 bases. CDR3 length: 16 residues. Germline values: CDR1 KGHSH, CDR2 LQKENI. V was pared by 2 bases and J by 4 bases, with 9 bases of the junction left unmatched. CDR3 coding DNA: TGTGCCAGCTCACCAACGAGAGCGGGGGAAGGAGAGACCCAGTACTTC. Its translation is CASSPTRAGEGETQYF.

In its sample, this clonotype was seen many times. The CDR3 region has the DNA TGCAGTGCCGAAGCCGGGACAGGGAATGAGCAGTTCTTC. This codes for CSAEAGTGNEQFF. This chain uses TRBV20-1 with TRBJ2-1, with 9 bases identical to TRBD1. Losses at the gene ends were 6 bases for V and 7 bases for J; bases not matched to a gene: 7. There are 13 residues in the CDR3. Germline CDR1 and CDR2: DFQATT and SNEGSKA (reference sequence).

The V call is TRBV24-1, the J call TRBJ2-3; D gene unclear. V dropped 3 bases and J dropped 1 base, with 7 bases sitting between them. Germline CDR1 and CDR2: KGHDR and SFDVKD. The CDR3 totals 14 residues. Here the CDR3 DNA reads TGTGCCACCAGTGATAGTGATGGCACAGATACGCAGTATTTT. It yields the protein CATSDSDGTDTQYF.